A selection of T cell receptor beta chains follows, all from one sample in a study of T cells in Graves' hyperthyroidism and ophthalmopathy. TCRdb recomputed calls from the multiplex PCR reads with MiXCR, one row per CDR3 protein. The sample records some 300,000 distinct CDR3 sequences, about 15% being singletons. Source material: blood. All receptors derive from a man aged 25 to 40 with Graves' hyperthyroidism. The conserved cysteine and the conserved F or W are not part of the CDR3 here. The D gene is left open where the match is weak. Only some rows state a clone size, as once, few, many or a class for expanded clones.

v_call	clone_size	d_call	j_call	cdr3_aa
TRBV5-1	many	TRBD2	TRBJ2-1	ASSLGTSGSGNEQF
TRBV19	many	TRBD1	TRBJ1-1	ASSPRQGGLLNTEAF
TRBV11-2	few	TRBD2	TRBJ2-2	ASRPLKLAGAGELF
TRBV9	many	TRBD2	TRBJ2-1	ASSGTSPFDEQF
TRBV15	.	.	TRBJ2-1	ATSRDRTSEQF
TRBV7-9	.	.	TRBJ1-2	ASKWDTHGYT
TRBV20-1	many	TRBD2	TRBJ2-7	SATGTSGSASYEQY
TRBV20-1	many	TRBD2	TRBJ2-1	SAVAGFPYNEQF
TRBV30	few	TRBD1	TRBJ2-2	AWDRGELSTGELF
TRBV5-6	.	.	TRBJ1-1	ASSLKRNTEAF
TRBV6-1	few	.	TRBJ2-5	ASSESQGRQETQY